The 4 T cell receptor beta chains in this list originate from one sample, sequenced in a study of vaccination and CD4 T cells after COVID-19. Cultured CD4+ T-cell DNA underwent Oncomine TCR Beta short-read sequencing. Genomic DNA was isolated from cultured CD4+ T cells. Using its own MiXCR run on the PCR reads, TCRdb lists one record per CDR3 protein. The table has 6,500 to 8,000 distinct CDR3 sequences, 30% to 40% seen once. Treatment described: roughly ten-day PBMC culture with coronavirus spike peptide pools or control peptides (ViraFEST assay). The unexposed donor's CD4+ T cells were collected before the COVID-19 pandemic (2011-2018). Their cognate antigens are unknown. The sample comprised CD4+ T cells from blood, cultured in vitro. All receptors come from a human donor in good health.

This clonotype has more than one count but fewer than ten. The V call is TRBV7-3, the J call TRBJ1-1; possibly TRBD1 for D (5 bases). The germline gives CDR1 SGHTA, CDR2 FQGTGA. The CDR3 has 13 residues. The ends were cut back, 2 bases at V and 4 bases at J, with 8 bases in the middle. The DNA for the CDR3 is TGTGCCAGCAGCTTAGACAGTCGCACTGAAGCTTTCTTT. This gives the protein CASSLDSRTEAFF.

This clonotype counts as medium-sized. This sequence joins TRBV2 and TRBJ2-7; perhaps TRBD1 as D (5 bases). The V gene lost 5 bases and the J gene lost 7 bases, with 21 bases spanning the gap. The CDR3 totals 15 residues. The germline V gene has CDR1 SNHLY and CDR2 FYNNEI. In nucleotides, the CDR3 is TGTGCCAGCAGTTCACCCAGGGTTGCCCCTGGGGAGCAGTACTTC. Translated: CASSSPRVAPGEQYF. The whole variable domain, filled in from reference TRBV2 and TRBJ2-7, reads EPEVTQTPSHQVTQMGQEVILRCVPISNHLYFYWYRQILGQKVEFLVSFYNNEISEKSEIFDDQFSVERPDGSNFTLKIRSTKLEDSAMYFCASSSPRVAPGEQYFGPGTRLTVT.

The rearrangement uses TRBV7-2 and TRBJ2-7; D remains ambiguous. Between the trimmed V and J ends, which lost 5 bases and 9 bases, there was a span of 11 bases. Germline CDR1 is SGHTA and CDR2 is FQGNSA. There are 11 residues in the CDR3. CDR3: CASSQSTVQYF. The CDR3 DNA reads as TGTGCCAGCAGCCAATCTACGGTGCAGTACTTC.

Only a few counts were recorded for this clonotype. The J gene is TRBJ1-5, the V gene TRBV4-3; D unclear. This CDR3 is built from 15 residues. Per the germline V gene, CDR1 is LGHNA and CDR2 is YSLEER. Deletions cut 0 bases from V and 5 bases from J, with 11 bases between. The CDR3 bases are TGCGCCAGCAGCCAAGATCGGTACGGGTATCAGCCCCAGCATTTT. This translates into CASSQDRYGYQPQHF.